This T cell receptor (beta chain) emerged from a study of STAT3 mutations in large granular lymphocyte leukemia. Notes on the study in general: Every T-cell large granular lymphocyte leukemia patient had at least one immunodominant TCR beta clonotype.

Clones were sequenced by immunoSEQ multiplex PCR, and TCRdb holds only the in-frame ones, with some missing. The profile covers 30,000 to 40,000 clones, with more than 75% appearing a single time and roughly 13% taken by the ten largest. This clone was detected once. Its specificity is not known. J was trimmed by 3 bases and V by 3 bases; bases with no gene match: 3. The germline V gene encodes CDR1 KGHSH and CDR2 LQKENI. This CDR3 is built from 14 residues. The sequence derives from a man between 60 and 70 years old with T-cell large granular lymphocyte leukemia. Some clones in this sample may be carry-over from other donors' samples. V usage is TRBV18 and J usage is TRBJ1-1, with TRBD1 matching 8 bases. Sequenced input: peripheral blood mononuclear cells. In nucleotides, the CDR3 is TGTGCCAGCTCACCTACGACAGGGGACACTGAAGCTTTCTTT. It codes for CASSPTTGDTEAFF.